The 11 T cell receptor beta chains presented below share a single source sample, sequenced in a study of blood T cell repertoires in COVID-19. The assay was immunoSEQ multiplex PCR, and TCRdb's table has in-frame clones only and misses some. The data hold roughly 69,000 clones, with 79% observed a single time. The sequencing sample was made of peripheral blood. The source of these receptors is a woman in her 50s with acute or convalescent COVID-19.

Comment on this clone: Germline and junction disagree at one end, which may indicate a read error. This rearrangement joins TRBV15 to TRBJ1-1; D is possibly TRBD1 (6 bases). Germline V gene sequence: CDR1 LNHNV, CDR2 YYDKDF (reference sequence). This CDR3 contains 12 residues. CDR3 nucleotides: TGTGCCACCAGCGGAGACAGGTTGAACGCTTTCTTT. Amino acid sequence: CATSGDRLNAFF.

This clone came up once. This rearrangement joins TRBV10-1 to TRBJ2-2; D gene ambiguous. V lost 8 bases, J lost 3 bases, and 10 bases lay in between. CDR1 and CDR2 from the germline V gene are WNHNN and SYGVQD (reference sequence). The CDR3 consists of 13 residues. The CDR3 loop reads CASYDSDTGELFF. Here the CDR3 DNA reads TGCGCCAGCTACGACTCTGACACCGGGGAGCTGTTTTTT.

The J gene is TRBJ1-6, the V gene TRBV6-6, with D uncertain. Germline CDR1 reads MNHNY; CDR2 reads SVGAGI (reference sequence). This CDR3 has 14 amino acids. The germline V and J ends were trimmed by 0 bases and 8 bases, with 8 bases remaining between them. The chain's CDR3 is CASSYSEEHSPLHF. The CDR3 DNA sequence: TGTGCCAGCAGTTACTCTGAGGAACATTCACCCCTCCACTTT.

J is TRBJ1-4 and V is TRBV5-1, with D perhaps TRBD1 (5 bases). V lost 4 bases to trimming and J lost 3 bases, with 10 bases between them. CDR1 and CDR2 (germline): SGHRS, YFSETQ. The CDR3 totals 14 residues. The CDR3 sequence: CASSRGEANEKLFF. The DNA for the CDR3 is TGCGCCAGCAGCAGGGGCGAGGCTAATGAAAAACTGTTTTTT.

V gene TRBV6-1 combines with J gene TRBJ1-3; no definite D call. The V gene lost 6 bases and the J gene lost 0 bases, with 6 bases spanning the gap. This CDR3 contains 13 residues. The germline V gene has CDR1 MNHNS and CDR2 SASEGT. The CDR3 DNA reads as TGTGCCAGCAGCGGGTTCTCTGGAAACACCATATATTTT. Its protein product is CASSGFSGNTIYF.

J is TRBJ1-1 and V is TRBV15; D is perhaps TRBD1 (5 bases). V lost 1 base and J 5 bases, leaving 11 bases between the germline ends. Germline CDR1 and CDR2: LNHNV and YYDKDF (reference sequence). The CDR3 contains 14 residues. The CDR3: CATSRVPGGTEAFF. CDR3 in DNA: TGTGCCACCAGCAGAGTCCCGGGGGGAACTGAAGCTTTCTTT.

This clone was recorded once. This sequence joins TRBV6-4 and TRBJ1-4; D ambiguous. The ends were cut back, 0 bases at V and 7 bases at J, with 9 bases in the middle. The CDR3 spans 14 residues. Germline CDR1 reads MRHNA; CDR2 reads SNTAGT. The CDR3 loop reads CASSDSAQVEKLFF. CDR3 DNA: TGTGCCAGCAGTGACTCGGCCCAGGTTGAAAAACTGTTTTTT.

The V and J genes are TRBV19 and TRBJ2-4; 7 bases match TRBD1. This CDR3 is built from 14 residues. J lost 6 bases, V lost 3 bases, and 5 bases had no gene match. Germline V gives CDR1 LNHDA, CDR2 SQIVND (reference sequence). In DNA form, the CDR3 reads TGTGCCAGTAGTATTGGGACAGCGACAAACATTCAGTACTTC. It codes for CASSIGTATNIQYF.

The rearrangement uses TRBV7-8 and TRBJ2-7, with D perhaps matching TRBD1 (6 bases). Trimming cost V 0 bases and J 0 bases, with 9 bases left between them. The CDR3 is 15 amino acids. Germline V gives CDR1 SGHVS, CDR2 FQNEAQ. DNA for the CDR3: TGTGCCAGCAGCTTAGCTTTGACAGGCTCCTACGAGCAGTACTTC. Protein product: CASSLALTGSYEQYF.

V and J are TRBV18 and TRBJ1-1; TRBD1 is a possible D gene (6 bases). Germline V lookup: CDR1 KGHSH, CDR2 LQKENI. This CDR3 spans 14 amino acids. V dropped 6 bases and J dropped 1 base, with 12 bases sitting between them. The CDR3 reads CASSFGQSNTEAFF. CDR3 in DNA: TGTGCCAGCTCGTTCGGACAGTCGAACACTGAAGCTTTCTTT. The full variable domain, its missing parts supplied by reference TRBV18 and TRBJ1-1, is NAGVMQNPRHLVRRRGQEARLRCSPMKGHSHVYWYRQLPEEGLKFMVYLQKENIIDESGMPKERFSAEFPKEGPSILRIQQVVRGDSAAYFCASSFGQSNTEAFFGQGTRLTVV.

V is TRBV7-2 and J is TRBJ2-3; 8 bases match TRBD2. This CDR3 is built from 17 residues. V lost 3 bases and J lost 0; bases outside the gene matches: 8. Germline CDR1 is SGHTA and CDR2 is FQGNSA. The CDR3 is CASSLTSVITSTDTQYF. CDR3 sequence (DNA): TGTGCCAGCAGCTTGACTAGCGTAATTACTAGCACAGATACGCAGTATTTT.